The clone carrying this T cell receptor (beta chain) has a handful of counts. What it binds is unknown. These data come from a study of T cells after yellow fever vaccination. Whole-study context: The authors prepared low-cell-number fractions using SMART-Seq v4 Ultra Low Input.

Study-level points and caveats: Reappearance after the booster was seen for most primary-vaccination clones, at 96% CD4 and 75% to 90% CD8. A weaker secondary response peaked on day 5, the primary on day 15. Contamination by abundant bulk-population clonotypes could be present in FACS-sorted repertoires.

TCRdb re-called the 5' RACE reads through MiXCR, storing one row per CDR3 protein. The table includes hundreds of thousands of distinct CDR3 sequences, approximately 13% detected once. V dropped 3 bases and J dropped 1 base, with 9 bases sitting between them. The CDR3 is 14 residues long. CDR1 is MDHEN, CDR2 SYDVKM, per germline. The origin of this receptor is a man under 40 who received the YFV17D yellow fever vaccine. This chain joins TRBV28 and TRBJ1-1; tentative D call: TRBD1 (5 bases). The sample was PBMCs, taken on the day of the yellow fever booster vaccination. The CDR3 DNA is TGTGCCAGCAGTTTGGGGCAGAGGAACACTGAAGCTTTCTTT. Encoded protein: CASSLGQRNTEAFF.